These 11 T cell receptor beta chains originate from one sample sequenced in a study of spatial heterogeneity in lung cancer (dated by TCRdb to the late 2010s). Receptor amplification or capture employed 5' RACE. These reads were obtained on a NextSeq 500. TCRdb applied fastp at Q25 and MiXCR to the public reads, then kept only in-frame beta chains. For every CDR3 protein sequence, its rows merge into one entry that carries the most common genes and DNA. The sample table holds roughly 91,000 distinct CDR3 sequences, of which about 20% were seen once. The top ten clones comprise about 6.8% of the sample. Sample time point, as interpreted from the label and publication: sample taken at primary tumor resection. TCR sequencing used whole RNA extracted from tumor and nontumor lung tissue, or from cryopreserved PBMC samples, without cell sorting. Specimen: PBMCs, collected at surgery. The receptors here all came from a male donor with early-stage non-small cell lung cancer.

This clonotype was recorded only once. The V and J genes are TRBV2 and TRBJ1-1; possibly TRBD1 for D (5 bases). CDR3 length: 14 amino acids. Trimming left V 4 bases short and J 0 bases short, with 9 bases between. Germline loops: CDR1 SNHLY, CDR2 FYNNEI. For the CDR3, the DNA is TGTGCCAGCAGTGCAGGGATCATGAACACTGAAGCTTTCTTT. As protein: CASSAGIMNTEAFF.

This clonotype was detected a few times. The chain has TRBV6-2 or TRBV6-3 and TRBJ2-1, with 7 positions matching TRBD2. The CDR3 sequence is 19 residues long. Germline V gene sequence: CDR1 MNHEY, CDR2 SVGEGT. Trimming removed 6 bases from V and 9 bases from J; junction bases left unmatched: 26. The CDR3 region is CASSTLGRDSPKREGEQFF. The DNA of the CDR3 is TGTGCCAGCAGCACTCTCGGAAGGGACTCCCCGAAGAGGGAGGGTGAGCAGTTCTTC.

In this sample, this clonotype turned up a few times. The chain has TRBV6-5 and TRBJ2-6, with 12 bases identical to TRBD1. The CDR3 loop spans 18 amino acids. Germline-derived CDR1 and CDR2 are MNHEY and SVGAGI. Trimming at V came to 0 bases and at J to 4 bases, leaving 4 bases not matched to a gene. The CDR3 loop is CASSYSGQGAQGANVLTF. The CDR3 nucleotides are TGTGCCAGCAGTTACTCGGGACAGGGGGCGCAGGGGGCCAACGTCCTGACTTTC.

This clonotype turned up a few times. V and J are TRBV12-3 or TRBV12-4 and TRBJ2-5; unclear D gene. The V gene lost 6 bases and the J gene lost 2 bases, with 13 bases spanning the gap. CDR3 length: 14 amino acids. The CDR3 here is CASSSWQVQETQYF. The DNA of the CDR3 is TGTGCCAGCAGCTCTTGGCAGGTTCAAGAGACCCAGTACTTC.

The V call is TRBV29-1, the J call TRBJ1-2; D is uncertain. This CDR3 has 12 amino acids. V lost 3 bases, J lost 4 bases, and 9 bases lay in between. Germline-derived CDR1 and CDR2 are SQVTM and ANQGSEA. The CDR3 DNA sequence: TGCAGCGTTGATCAGATTACCTATGGCTACACCTTC. Amino acids: CSVDQITYGYTF.

This chain connects TRBV24-1 to TRBJ2-3; tentative D call: TRBD1 (6 bases). CDR3 length: 16 residues. Germline CDR1 is KGHDR and CDR2 is SFDVKD. V dropped 3 bases and J dropped 7 bases, with 19 bases sitting between them. The CDR3 DNA sequence: TGTGCCACCAGTGATACTACAGGGCCCAGAGAGTATACGCAGTATTTT. The encoded protein is CATSDTTGPREYTQYF.

The V gene is TRBV27, the J gene TRBJ2-7; TRBD1 matches at 7 bases. This CDR3 is 13 amino acids long. The germline gives CDR1 MNHEY, CDR2 SMNVEV (reference sequence). V was clipped by 2 bases and J by 9 bases; unmatched bases: 7. The CDR3 loop reads CASSLGQVAAQYF. CDR3 nucleotide sequence: TGTGCCAGCAGTTTAGGACAGGTCGCGGCGCAGTACTTC.

There are a few counts of this clonotype. CDR3 sequence reads: CSAIGTGVGNEQFF. The CDR3 region has the DNA TGCAGTGCCATCGGGACAGGGGTTGGGAATGAGCAGTTCTTC. This chain uses TRBV20-1 with TRBJ2-1; TRBD1 aligns across 10 bases. This CDR3 spans 14 amino acids. From germline, CDR1 is DFQATT and CDR2 SNEGSKA (reference sequence). V gave up 6 bases and J gave up 7 bases; unmatched junction bases: 9.

The chain carries TRBV18 and TRBJ1-2, with D unclear. CDR3 length equals 14 residues. V was cut by 0 bases and J by 3 bases, with 8 bases left in between. In germline, CDR1 is KGHSH, CDR2 LQKENI. The CDR3 reads CASSPPSGDYGYTF. CDR3 coding DNA: TGTGCCAGCTCACCACCGTCCGGGGACTATGGCTACACCTTC.

This clonotype has at least ten counts. The chain links TRBV5-1 to TRBJ2-3; 12 bases line up with TRBD1. The CDR3 covers 16 residues. Germline V CDR1 and CDR2: SGHRS, YFSETQ. The V gene end was trimmed by 6 bases and the J gene end by 1 base; junction bases not matched to a gene: 6. The CDR3 DNA reads as TGCGCCAGCACCCCGGGACAGGGGGCAGGCACAGATACGCAGTATTTT. This gives the protein CASTPGQGAGTDTQYF.

The chain uses TRBV10-3 and TRBJ1-2, with D possibly matching TRBD1 (6 bases). CDR3 length equals 16 residues. Germline lookup yields CDR1 ENHRY and CDR2 SYGVKD. Deletions cut 2 bases from V and 2 bases from J, with 15 bases between. CDR3 coding DNA: TGTGCCATCAGTGAGCCGAGGACAGCGAGCAACTATGGCTACACCTTC. Amino acids: CAISEPRTASNYGYTF.